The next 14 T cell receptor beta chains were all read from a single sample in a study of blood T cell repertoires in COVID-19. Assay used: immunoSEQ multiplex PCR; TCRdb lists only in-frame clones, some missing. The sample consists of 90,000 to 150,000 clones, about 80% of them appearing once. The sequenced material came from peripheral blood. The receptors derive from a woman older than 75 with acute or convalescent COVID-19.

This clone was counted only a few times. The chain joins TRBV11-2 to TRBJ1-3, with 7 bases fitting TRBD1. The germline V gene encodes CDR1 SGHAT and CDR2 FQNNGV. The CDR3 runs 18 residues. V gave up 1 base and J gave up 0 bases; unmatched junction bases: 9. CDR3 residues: CASSLGPGQAYSGNTIYF. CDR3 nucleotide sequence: TGTGCCAGCAGCTTAGGGCCAGGACAGGCTTACTCTGGAAACACCATATATTTT.

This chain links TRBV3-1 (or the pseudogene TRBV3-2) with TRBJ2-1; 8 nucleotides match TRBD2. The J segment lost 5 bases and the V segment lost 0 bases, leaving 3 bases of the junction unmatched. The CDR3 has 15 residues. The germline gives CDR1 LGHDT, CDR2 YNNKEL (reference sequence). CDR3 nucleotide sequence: TGTGCCAGCAGCCAAGACGCGGGAGGTCACAATGAGCAGTTCTTC. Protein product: CASSQDAGGHNEQFF.

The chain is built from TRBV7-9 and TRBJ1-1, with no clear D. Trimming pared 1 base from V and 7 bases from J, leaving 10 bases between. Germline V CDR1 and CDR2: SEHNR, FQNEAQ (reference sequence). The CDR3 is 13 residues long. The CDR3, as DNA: TGTGCCAGCAGCTTAGACCTGGGAGGTGAAGCTTTCTTT. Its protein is CASSLDLGGEAFF.

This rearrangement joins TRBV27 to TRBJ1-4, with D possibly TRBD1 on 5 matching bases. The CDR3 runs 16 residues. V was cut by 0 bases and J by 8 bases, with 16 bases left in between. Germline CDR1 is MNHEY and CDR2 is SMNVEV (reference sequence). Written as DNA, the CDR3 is TGTGCCAGCAGTTTATCGAGTTGGGGGGTAGGGGAAAAACTGTTTTTT. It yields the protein CASSLSSWGVGEKLFF.

CDR3 protein: CASSPNRGNSPLHF. The CDR3 nucleotides read TGTGCCAGCAGTCCTAACCGGGGGAATTCACCCCTCCACTTT. The chain recombines TRBV27 with TRBJ1-6, with D possibly being TRBD1 (5 bases). CDR3 length: 14 amino acids. V was pared by 5 bases and J by 7 bases, with 12 bases between. Germline CDR1 and CDR2: MNHEY and SMNVEV (reference sequence).

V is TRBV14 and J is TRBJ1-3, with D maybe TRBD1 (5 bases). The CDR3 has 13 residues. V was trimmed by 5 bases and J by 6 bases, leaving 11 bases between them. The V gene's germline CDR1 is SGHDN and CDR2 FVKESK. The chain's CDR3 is CASSTGELNTIYF. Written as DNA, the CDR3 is TGTGCCAGCAGCACGGGGGAACTAAACACCATATATTTT.

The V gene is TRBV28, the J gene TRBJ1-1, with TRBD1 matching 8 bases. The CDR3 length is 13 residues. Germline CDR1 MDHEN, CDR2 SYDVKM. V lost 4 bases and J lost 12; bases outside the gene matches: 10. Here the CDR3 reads CASSYWDRRGSFF. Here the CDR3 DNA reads TGTGCCAGCAGTTATTGGGACAGGAGAGGGTCTTTCTTT.

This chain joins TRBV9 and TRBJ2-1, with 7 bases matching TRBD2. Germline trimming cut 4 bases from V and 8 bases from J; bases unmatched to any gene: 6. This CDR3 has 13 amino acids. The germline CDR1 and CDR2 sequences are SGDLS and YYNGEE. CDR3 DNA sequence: TGTGCCAGCAGCACCCGACTAGCCGATGAGCAGTTCTTC. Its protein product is CASSTRLADEQFF. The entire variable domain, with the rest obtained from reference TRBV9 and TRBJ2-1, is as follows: DSGVTQTPKHLITATGQRVTLRCSPRSGDLSVYWYQQSLDQGLQFLIQYYNGEERAKGNILERFSAQQFPDLHSELNLSSLELGDSALYFCASSTRLADEQFFGPGTRLTVL.

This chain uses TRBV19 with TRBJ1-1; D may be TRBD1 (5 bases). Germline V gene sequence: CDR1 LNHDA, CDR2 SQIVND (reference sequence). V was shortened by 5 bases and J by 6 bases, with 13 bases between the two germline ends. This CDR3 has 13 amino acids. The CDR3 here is CASSYPRGAEAFF. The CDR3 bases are TGTGCCAGTAGTTACCCCCGGGGGGCTGAAGCTTTCTTT. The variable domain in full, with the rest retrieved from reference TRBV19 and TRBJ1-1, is DGGITQSPKYLFRKEGQNVTLSCEQNLNHDAMYWYRQDPGQGLRLIYYSQIVNDFQKGDIAEGYSVSREKKESFPLTVTSAQKNPTAFYLCASSYPRGAEAFFGQGTRLTVV.

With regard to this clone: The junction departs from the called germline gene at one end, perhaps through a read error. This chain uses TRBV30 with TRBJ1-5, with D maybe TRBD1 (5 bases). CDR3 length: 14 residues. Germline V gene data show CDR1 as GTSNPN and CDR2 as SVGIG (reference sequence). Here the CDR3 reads CAGGKGLLNRPQHF. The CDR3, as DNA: TGTGCCGGGGGGAAGGGGCTGCTCAATCGGCCCCAGCATTTT.

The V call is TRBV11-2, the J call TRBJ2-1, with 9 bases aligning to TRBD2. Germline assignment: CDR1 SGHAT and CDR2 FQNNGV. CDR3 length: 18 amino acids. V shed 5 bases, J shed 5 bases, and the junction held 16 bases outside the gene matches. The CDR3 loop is CASSRQVLSAGGDNEQFF. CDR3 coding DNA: TGTGCCAGCAGCCGTCAAGTCCTCTCGGCGGGAGGGGACAATGAGCAGTTCTTC.

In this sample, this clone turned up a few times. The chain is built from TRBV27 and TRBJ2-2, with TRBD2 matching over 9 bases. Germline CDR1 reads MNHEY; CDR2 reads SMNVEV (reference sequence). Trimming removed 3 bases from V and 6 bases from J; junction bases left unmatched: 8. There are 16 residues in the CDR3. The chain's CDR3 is CASSFEREAGAGELFF. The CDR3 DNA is TGTGCCAGCAGTTTCGAGCGGGAGGCTGGTGCCGGGGAGCTGTTTTTT.

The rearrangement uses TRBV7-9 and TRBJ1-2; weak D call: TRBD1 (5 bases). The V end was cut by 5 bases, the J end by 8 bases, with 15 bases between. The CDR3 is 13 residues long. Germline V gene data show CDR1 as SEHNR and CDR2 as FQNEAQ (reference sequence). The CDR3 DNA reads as TGTGCCAGCAGCCCGGAGGGGATGAGGGGCTACACCTTC. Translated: CASSPEGMRGYTF.

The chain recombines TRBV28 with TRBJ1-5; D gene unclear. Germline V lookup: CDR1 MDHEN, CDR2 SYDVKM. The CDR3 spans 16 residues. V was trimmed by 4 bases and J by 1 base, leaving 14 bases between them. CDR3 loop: CASSSGLKGSNQPQHF. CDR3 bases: TGTGCCAGCAGTTCGGGGTTAAAGGGAAGCAATCAGCCCCAGCATTTT.